The rows below give T cell receptor beta chains drawn from one sample of a study of T-cell reconstitution after alpha-beta-depleted transplantation in children. TCRdb re-called the PCR reads with MiXCR, one entry per CDR3 protein. The data contain nearly 550,000 distinct CDR3 sequences, 15% to 20% of them seen just once; the ten biggest clones take up approximately 3%. The sequencing used PBMCs from the stem cell graft donor, collected from the stem cell graft. The source of these receptors is a human donor who donated a stem cell graft to a child with acute lymphoblastic leukemia. CDR3s include the opening cysteine and the closing phenylalanine or tryptophan. The D gene is left open where the match is weak. Clone size is not always given. Where it is, it says once, few, many or a class for expanded clones.

j_call: TRBJ2-7
d_call: -
v_call: TRBV7-9
clone_size: -
cdr3_aa: CASSLAGTRAYEQYF
cdr3_nt: TGTGCCAGCAGCTTAGCGGGGACAAGGGCCTACGAGCAGTACTTC

j_call: TRBJ2-7
d_call: TRBD2
v_call: TRBV5-5
clone_size: few
cdr3_aa: CASSLGREKVYEQYF
cdr3_nt: TGTGCCAGCAGCTTGGGGCGGGAGAAGGTCTACGAGCAGTACTTC

j_call: TRBJ1-5
d_call: -
v_call: TRBV15
clone_size: few
cdr3_aa: CATSRDLSNQPQHF
cdr3_nt: TGTGCCACCAGCAGAGATCTAAGCAATCAGCCCCAGCATTTT

j_call: TRBJ1-1
d_call: -
v_call: TRBV7-9
clone_size: few
cdr3_aa: CASSLGPPQGWEAFF
cdr3_nt: TGTGCCAGCAGCTTAGGTCCCCCACAAGGATGGGAAGCTTTCTTT

j_call: TRBJ1-2
d_call: TRBD1
v_call: TRBV20-1
clone_size: few
cdr3_aa: CSARSTTGGHKGGYTF
cdr3_nt: TGCAGTGCTAGATCAACGACAGGGGGGCACAAAGGTGGCTACACCTTC

j_call: TRBJ1-5
d_call: -
v_call: TRBV6-1
clone_size: -
cdr3_aa: CASKDQGLSNQPQHF
cdr3_nt: TGTGCCAGCAAAGACCAGGGACTTAGCAATCAGCCCCAGCATTTT

j_call: TRBJ1-5
d_call: -
v_call: TRBV6-6
clone_size: -
cdr3_aa: CASSYSAGRPQHF
cdr3_nt: TGTGCCAGCAGTTACTCGGCGGGGAGGCCCCAGCATTTT

j_call: TRBJ2-3
d_call: TRBD1
v_call: TRBV6-2/TRBV6-3
clone_size: few
cdr3_aa: CASSYDRGEGTDTQYF
cdr3_nt: TGTGCCAGCAGTTACGACAGGGGAGAGGGCACAGATACGCAGTATTTT

j_call: TRBJ2-7
d_call: -
v_call: TRBV12-3/TRBV12-4
clone_size: -
cdr3_aa: CASRSDMRSTYEQYF
cdr3_nt: TGTGCCAGCAGGTCCGACATGAGGAGCACCTACGAGCAGTACTTC

j_call: TRBJ2-7
d_call: TRBD2
v_call: TRBV5-1
clone_size: -
cdr3_aa: CASSLKREACEQYF
cdr3_nt: TGCGCCAGCAGCCTTAAGCGGGAGGCTTGCGAGCAGTACTTC

j_call: TRBJ2-1
d_call: -
v_call: TRBV20-1
clone_size: few
cdr3_aa: CSARDSARVDEQFF
cdr3_nt: TGCAGTGCTAGAGATTCAGCTAGAGTGGATGAGCAGTTCTTC

j_call: TRBJ1-3
d_call: -
v_call: TRBV7-2
clone_size: -
cdr3_aa: CASSLARDISSGNTIYF
cdr3_nt: TGTGCCAGCAGCTTAGCCCGGGACATCAGCTCTGGAAACACCATATATTTT

j_call: TRBJ1-5
d_call: -
v_call: TRBV5-1
clone_size: few
cdr3_aa: CASSSTGTLKDQPQHF
cdr3_nt: TGCGCCAGCAGCTCGACCGGGACATTAAAAGATCAGCCCCAGCATTTT

j_call: TRBJ2-7
d_call: TRBD2
v_call: TRBV12-3/TRBV12-4
clone_size: many
cdr3_aa: CASGGDPYEQYF
cdr3_nt: TGTGCCAGCGGGGGGGACCCCTACGAGCAGTACTTC

j_call: TRBJ2-4
d_call: -
v_call: TRBV20-1
clone_size: few
cdr3_aa: CSASKETVLAKNIQYF
cdr3_nt: TGCAGTGCTAGTAAAGAGACAGTGCTAGCCAAAAACATTCAGTACTTC

j_call: TRBJ2-3
d_call: TRBD2
v_call: TRBV13
clone_size: many
cdr3_aa: CASSPRTSGTDTQYF
cdr3_nt: TGTGCCAGCAGCCCGCGGACTAGCGGCACAGATACGCAGTATTTT

j_call: TRBJ1-2
d_call: TRBD1
v_call: TRBV25-1
clone_size: -
cdr3_aa: CASSEFGTGPYGYTF
cdr3_nt: TGTGCCAGCAGTGAATTTGGGACAGGGCCCTATGGCTACACCTTC

j_call: TRBJ2-7
d_call: TRBD2
v_call: TRBV5-1
clone_size: few
cdr3_aa: CASRLAGGFYEQYF
cdr3_nt: TGCGCCAGCAGACTAGCGGGAGGTTTTTACGAGCAGTACTTC

j_call: TRBJ2-7
d_call: -
v_call: TRBV20-1
clone_size: few
cdr3_aa: CSGRATYEQYF
cdr3_nt: TGCAGTGGTCGTGCTACCTACGAGCAGTACTTC

j_call: TRBJ2-1
d_call: -
v_call: TRBV30
clone_size: few
cdr3_aa: CAWSSVAYNEQFF
cdr3_nt: TGTGCCTGGAGTTCGGTAGCGTACAATGAGCAGTTCTTC

j_call: TRBJ2-6
d_call: -
v_call: TRBV19
clone_size: few
cdr3_aa: CASRVGANVLTF
cdr3_nt: TGTGCCAGTCGGGTTGGGGCCAACGTCCTGACTTTC

j_call: TRBJ2-5
d_call: -
v_call: TRBV11-2
clone_size: few
cdr3_aa: CASSSRGGVGETQYF
cdr3_nt: TGTGCCAGCAGCTCAAGAGGTGGGGTTGGAGAGACCCAGTACTTC

j_call: TRBJ2-2
d_call: TRBD2
v_call: TRBV5-1
clone_size: -
cdr3_aa: CASSRDLGLAGADTGELFF
cdr3_nt: TGCGCCAGCAGCCGTGACTTGGGGCTAGCGGGAGCGGACACCGGGGAGCTGTTTTTT

j_call: TRBJ2-7
d_call: TRBD2
v_call: TRBV16
clone_size: -
cdr3_aa: CASSQSTGGYEQYF
cdr3_nt: TGTGCCAGCAGCCAATCGACGGGGGGATACGAGCAGTACTTC

j_call: TRBJ1-2
d_call: -
v_call: TRBV7-3
clone_size: few
cdr3_aa: CASSRTAGDGYTF
cdr3_nt: TGTGCCAGCAGCCGGACAGCTGGGGATGGCTACACCTTC

j_call: TRBJ2-3
d_call: -
v_call: TRBV7-2
clone_size: -
cdr3_aa: CASSPTRGSILTDTQYF
cdr3_nt: TGTGCCAGCAGCCCTACGAGGGGGAGTATTTTGACAGATACGCAGTATTTT

j_call: TRBJ1-2
d_call: -
v_call: TRBV10-3
clone_size: -
cdr3_aa: CAISESTDLYGYTF
cdr3_nt: TGTGCCATCAGTGAGTCGACAGATCTTTATGGCTACACCTTC